This T cell receptor beta chain comes out of a study of CD8 T cells in ankylosing spondylitis. Study conclusions and caveats: Disease-associated clonotypes exhibited CD8+ identity and were relatively infrequent in peripheral blood. Disease-linked clones reportedly showed significant enrichment in matched ankylosing spondylitis synovial fluid.

The V gene end was trimmed by 5 bases and the J gene end by 6 bases; junction bases not matched to a gene: 3. This CDR3 spans 14 amino acids. This clonotype showed up just a few times. Its antigen is unknown. In TCRdb, the 5' RACE reads were re-called with MiXCR into one record per CDR3 protein. This table holds 350,000 or so distinct CDR3 sequences, about 15% found once. The sequence was obtained from a male donor with ankylosing spondylitis or in good health (not recorded which). The chain links TRBV12-3 or TRBV12-4 to TRBJ2-2; 10 bases match TRBD1. The specimen was blood, either unsorted or a sorted T cell fraction (not recorded which). The CDR3 sequence is CASSRQGAAGELFF. As DNA, the CDR3 is TGTGCCAGCAGTCGACAGGGGGCTGCCGGGGAGCTGTTTTTT.